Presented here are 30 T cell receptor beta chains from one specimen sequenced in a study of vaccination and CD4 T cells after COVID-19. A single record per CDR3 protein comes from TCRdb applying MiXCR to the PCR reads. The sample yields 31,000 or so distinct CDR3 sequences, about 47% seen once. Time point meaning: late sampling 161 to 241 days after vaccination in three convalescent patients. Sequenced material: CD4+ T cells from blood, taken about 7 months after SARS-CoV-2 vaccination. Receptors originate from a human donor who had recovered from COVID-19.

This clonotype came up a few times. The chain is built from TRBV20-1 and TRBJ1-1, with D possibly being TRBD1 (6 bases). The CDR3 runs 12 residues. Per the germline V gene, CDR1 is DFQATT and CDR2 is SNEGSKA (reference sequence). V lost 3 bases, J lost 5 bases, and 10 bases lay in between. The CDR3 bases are TGCAGTGCTAGTTACCAGGGGACTGAAGCTTTCTTT. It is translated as CSASYQGTEAFF.

The CDR3 spells CSASPPGGGGYGYTF. As DNA, the CDR3 is TGCAGTGCTAGTCCCCCTGGGGGGGGTGGCTATGGCTACACCTTC. V gene TRBV20-1 combines with J gene TRBJ1-2, with TRBD1 as a possible D gene (5 bases). Trimming removed 3 bases from V and 4 bases from J, with 18 bases in between. Germline-derived CDR1 and CDR2 are DFQATT and SNEGSKA (reference sequence). This CDR3 has 15 amino acids.

CDR3 DNA sequence: TGTGCCAGCTCACCAGACAGGGCCTATGGCTACACCTTC. This gives the protein CASSPDRAYGYTF. J is TRBJ1-2 and V is TRBV18, with 7 bases lining up with TRBD1. V was pared by 2 bases and J by 4 bases, with 1 base of the junction left unmatched. Germline V lookup: CDR1 KGHSH, CDR2 LQKENI. There are 13 residues in the CDR3.

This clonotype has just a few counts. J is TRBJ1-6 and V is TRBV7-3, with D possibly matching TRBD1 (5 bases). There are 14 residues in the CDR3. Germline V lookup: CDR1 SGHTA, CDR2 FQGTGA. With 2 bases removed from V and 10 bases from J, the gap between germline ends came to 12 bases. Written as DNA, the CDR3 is TGTGCCAGCAGCTTAGAGGGGTACCCATCACCCCTCCACTTT. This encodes CASSLEGYPSPLHF.

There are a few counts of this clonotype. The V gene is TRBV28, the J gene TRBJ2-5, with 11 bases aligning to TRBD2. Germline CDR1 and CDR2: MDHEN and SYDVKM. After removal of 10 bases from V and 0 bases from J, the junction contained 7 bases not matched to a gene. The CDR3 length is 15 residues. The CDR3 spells CAISWTSGHQETQYF. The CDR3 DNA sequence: TGTGCCATTTCATGGACTAGCGGGCACCAAGAGACCCAGTACTTC.

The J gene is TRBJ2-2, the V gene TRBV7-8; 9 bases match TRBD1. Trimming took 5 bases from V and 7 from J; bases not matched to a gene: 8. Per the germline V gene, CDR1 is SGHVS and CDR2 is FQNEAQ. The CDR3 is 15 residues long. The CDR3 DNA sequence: TGTGCCAGCAGCCCCCACAGGGGGCACGTCGGGGAGCTGTTTTTT. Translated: CASSPHRGHVGELFF.

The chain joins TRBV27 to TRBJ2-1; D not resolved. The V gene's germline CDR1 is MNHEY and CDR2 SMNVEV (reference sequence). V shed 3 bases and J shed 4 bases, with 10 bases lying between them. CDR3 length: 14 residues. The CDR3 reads CASSFGHTYNEQFF. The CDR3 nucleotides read TGTGCCAGCAGTTTTGGCCATACTTACAATGAGCAGTTCTTC.

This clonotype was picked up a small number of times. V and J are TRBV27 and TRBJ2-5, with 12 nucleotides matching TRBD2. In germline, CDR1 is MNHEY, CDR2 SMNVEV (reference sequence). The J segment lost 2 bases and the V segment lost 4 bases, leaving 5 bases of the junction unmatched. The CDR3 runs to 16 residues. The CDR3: CASSSLAGGGQETQYF. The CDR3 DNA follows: TGTGCCAGCAGTTCCCTAGCGGGAGGGGGACAAGAGACCCAGTACTTC.

CDR3 DNA: TGTGCCACCAGCAGAGGGACTAGCGGCCCCTACGAGCAGTACTTC. Its translation: CATSRGTSGPYEQYF. The chain employs TRBV15 and TRBJ2-7; 10 nucleotides line up with TRBD2. This CDR3 region has 15 residues. Germline-derived CDR1 and CDR2 are LNHNV and YYDKDF (reference sequence). J was trimmed by 2 bases and V by 1 base; bases with no gene match: 2.

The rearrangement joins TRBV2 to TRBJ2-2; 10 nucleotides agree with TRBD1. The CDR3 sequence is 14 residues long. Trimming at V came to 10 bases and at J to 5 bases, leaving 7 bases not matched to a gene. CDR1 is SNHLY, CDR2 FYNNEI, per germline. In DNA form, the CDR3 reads TGTGCCACACAGGGACAGGGGAATACCGGGGAGCTGTTTTTT. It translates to CATQGQGNTGELFF.

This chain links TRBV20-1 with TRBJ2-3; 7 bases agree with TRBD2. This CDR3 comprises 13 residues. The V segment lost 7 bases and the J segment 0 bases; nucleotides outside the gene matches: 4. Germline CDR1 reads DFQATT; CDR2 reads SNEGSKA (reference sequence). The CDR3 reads CSGHSGSTDTQYF. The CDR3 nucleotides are TGCAGTGGACATAGCGGGAGCACAGATACGCAGTATTTT.

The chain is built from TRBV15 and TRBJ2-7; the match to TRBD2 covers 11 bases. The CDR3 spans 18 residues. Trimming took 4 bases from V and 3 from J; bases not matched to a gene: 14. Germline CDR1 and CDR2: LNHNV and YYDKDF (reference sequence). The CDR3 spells CATSKYSGTSGANYEQYF. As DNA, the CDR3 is TGTGCCACCAGCAAATATTCCGGGACTAGCGGTGCAAACTACGAGCAGTACTTC.

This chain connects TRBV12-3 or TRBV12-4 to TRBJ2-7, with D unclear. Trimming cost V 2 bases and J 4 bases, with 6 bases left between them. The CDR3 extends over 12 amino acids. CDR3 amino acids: CASSLTPYEQYF. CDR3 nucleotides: TGTGCCAGCAGTTTAACCCCTTACGAGCAGTACTTC.

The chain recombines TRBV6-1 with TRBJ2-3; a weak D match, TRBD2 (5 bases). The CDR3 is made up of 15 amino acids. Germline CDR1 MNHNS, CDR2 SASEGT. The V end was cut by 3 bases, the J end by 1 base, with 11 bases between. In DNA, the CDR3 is TGTGCCAGCAGTGAGGGTCTCGGGGGCACAGATACGCAGTATTTT. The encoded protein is CASSEGLGGTDTQYF.

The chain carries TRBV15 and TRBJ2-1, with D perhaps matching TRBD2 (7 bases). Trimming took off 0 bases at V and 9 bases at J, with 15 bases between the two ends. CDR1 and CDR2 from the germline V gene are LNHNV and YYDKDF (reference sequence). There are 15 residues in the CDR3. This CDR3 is CATSREGGGSGEQFF. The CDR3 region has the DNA TGTGCCACCAGCAGAGAAGGGGGAGGGAGCGGTGAGCAGTTCTTC.

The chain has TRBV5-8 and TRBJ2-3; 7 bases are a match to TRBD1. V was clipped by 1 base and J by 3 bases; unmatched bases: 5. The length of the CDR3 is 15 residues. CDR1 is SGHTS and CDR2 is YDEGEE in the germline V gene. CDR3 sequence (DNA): TGTGCCAGCAGCTTGATCGACAGGGCGACAGATACGCAGTATTTT. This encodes CASSLIDRATDTQYF.

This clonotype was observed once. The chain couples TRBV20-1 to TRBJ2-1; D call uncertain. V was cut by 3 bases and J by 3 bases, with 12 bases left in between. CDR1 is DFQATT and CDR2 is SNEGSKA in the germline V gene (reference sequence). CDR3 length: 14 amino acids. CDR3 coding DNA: TGCAGTGCTAGTGGGCAGAACGACTACAATGAGCAGTTCTTC. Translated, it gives CSASGQNDYNEQFF.

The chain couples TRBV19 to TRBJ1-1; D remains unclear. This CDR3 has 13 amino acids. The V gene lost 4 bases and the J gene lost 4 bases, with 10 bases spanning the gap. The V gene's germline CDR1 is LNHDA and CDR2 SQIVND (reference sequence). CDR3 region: CASSNEGGTEAFF. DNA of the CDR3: TGTGCCAGTAGTAACGAGGGAGGCACTGAAGCTTTCTTT.

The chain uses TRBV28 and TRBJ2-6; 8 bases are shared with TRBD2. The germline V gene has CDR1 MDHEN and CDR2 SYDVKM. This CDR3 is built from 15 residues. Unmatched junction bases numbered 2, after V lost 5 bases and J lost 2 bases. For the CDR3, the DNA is TGTGCCAGCAGTCGGGGGGGGACTGGGGCCAACGTCCTGACTTTC. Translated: CASSRGGTGANVLTF.

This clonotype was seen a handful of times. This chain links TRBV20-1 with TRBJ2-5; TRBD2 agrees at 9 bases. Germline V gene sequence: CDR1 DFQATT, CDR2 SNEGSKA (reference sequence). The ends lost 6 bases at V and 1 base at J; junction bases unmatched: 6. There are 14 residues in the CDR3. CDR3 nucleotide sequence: TGCAGTGCGGTTCGGCGGGAGGGCCAAGAGACCCAGTACTTC. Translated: CSAVRREGQETQYF.

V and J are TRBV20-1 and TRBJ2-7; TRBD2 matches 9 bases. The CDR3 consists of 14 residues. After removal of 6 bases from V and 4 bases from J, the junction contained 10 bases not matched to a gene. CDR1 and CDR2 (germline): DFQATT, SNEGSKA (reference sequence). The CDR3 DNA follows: TGCAGTGCGATTAGCGGGAGAGGTCCATACGAGCAGTACTTC. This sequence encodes CSAISGRGPYEQYF.

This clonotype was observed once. The CDR3 here is CASSGTYNYGYTF. CDR3 nucleotides: TGTGCCAGCAGCGGAACTTATAACTATGGCTACACCTTC. This chain uses TRBV7-8 with TRBJ1-2; the D is unclear. The length of the CDR3 is 13 residues. The V gene lost 5 bases and the J gene lost 1 base, with 8 bases spanning the gap. CDR1 SGHVS and CDR2 FQNEAQ come from the germline V gene.

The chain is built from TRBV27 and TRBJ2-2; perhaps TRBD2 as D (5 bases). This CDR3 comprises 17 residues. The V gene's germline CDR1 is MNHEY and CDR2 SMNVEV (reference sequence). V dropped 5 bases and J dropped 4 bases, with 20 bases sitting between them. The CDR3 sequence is CASSPLSLGSSTGELFF. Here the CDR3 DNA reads TGTGCCAGCAGTCCCCTCTCACTAGGGTCCAGCACCGGGGAGCTGTTTTTT.

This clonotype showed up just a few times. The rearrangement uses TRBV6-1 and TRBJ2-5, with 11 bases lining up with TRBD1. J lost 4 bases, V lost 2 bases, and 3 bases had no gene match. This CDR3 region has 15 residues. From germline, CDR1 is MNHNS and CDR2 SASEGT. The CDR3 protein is CASSELGTGGETQYF. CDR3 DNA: TGTGCCAGCAGTGAATTAGGGACAGGGGGAGAGACCCAGTACTTC.

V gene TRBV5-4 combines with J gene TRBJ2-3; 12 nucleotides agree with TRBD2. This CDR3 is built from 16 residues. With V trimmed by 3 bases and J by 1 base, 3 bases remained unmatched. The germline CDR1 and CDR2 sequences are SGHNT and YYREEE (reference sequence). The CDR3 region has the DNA TGTGCCAGCAGCTCCCGGACTAGCGGGGGCACAGATACGCAGTATTTT. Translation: CASSSRTSGGTDTQYF. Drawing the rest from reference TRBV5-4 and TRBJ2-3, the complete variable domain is ETGVTQSPTHLIKTRGQQVTLRCSSQSGHNTVSWYQQALGQGPQFIFQYYREEENGRGNFPPRFSGLQFPNYSSELNVNALELDDSALYLCASSSRTSGGTDTQYFGPGTRLTVL.

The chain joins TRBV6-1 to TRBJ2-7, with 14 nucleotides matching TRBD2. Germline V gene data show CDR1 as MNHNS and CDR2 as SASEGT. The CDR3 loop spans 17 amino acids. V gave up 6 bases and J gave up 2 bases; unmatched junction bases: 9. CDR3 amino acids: CASRQGGLAGDTYEQYF. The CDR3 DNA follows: TGTGCCAGCAGACAGGGGGGACTAGCGGGAGATACCTACGAGCAGTACTTC.

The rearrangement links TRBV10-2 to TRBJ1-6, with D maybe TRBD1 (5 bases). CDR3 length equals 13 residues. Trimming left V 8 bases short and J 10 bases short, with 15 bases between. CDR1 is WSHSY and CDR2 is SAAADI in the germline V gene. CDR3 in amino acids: CASSGRGESPLHF. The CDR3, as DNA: TGCGCCAGCTCGGGTAGGGGAGAATCACCCCTCCACTTT.

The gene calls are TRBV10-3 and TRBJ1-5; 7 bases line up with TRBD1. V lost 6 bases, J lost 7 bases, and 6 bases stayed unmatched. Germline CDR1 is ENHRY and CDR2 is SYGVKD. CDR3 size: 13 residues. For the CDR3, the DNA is TGTGCCATCAGCGACAGGGCTGGACAGCCCCAGCATTTT. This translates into CAISDRAGQPQHF.

CDR3 in amino acids: CASRRTGAGEAFF. In DNA form, the CDR3 reads TGTGCCAGCAGAAGGACAGGGGCTGGGGAAGCTTTCTTT. The rearrangement joins TRBV28 to TRBJ1-1; 9 bases fit TRBD1. The length of the CDR3 is 13 residues. The V and J ends lost 6 bases and 8 bases, in that order; junction bases with no gene match: 7. Germline V gene lookup returns CDR1 MDHEN and CDR2 SYDVKM.

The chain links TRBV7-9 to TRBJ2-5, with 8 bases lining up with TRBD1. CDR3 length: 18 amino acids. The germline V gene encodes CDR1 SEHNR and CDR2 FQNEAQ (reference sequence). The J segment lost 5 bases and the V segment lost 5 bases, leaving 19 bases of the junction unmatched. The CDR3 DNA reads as TGTGCCAGCAGCGACACCCGGACAGGGTATATTTGGATGGAGACCCAGTACTTC. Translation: CASSDTRTGYIWMETQYF.